This TCR beta chain appears in the sequencing data of a study of Ad26.COV2.S vaccination and SARS-CoV-2 variants. At the level of the study: Donor had been placed in the Ad26.COV2.S arm of the COV1001 trial. Ad26.COV2.S shots went into the muscle once or twice, 56 days apart.

V was shortened by 0 bases and J by 8 bases, with 12 bases between the two germline ends. Germline loops: CDR1 SGDLS, CDR2 YYNGEE. The CDR3 has 15 amino acids. The assay was immunoSEQ multiplex PCR, and TCRdb's table has in-frame clones only and misses some. The profile shows approximately 420,000 clones, around nine tenths of them singletons. Noted treatment: around 19 received Ad26.COV2.S at low or high dose, single or two shots; several received placebo; per-sample allocation not given. Following the first vaccine or placebo injection, samples were taken on day 63. Expression of Wuhan-strain SARS-CoV-2 spike came from the Ad26 vector that formed the vaccine.

The chain couples TRBV9 to TRBJ1-6; D is unclear. The receptor was derived from a person aged 18-60 years who received the Ad26.COV2.S COVID-19 vaccine or a placebo. This material consisted of peripheral blood, taken in a trial of Ad26.COV2.S vaccine versus placebo. DNA of the CDR3: TGTGCCAGCAGCGTAGGCCCGGGCCGGGATTCACCCCTCCACTTT. This encodes CASSVGPGRDSPLHF.